This TCR beta chain derives from a study of early T cells in non-severe SARS-CoV-2 infection. The V and J ends lost 1 base and 7 bases, in that order; junction bases with no gene match: 7. The germline V gene encodes CDR1 SGHRS and CDR2 YFSETQ. The CDR3 has 15 residues. MiXCR, applied by TCRdb to the 5' RACE reads, yields one record per CDR3 protein. The table shows about 85,000 distinct CDR3 sequences, with around an eighth occurring only once. This chain connects TRBV5-1 to TRBJ1-2; 10 nucleotides align to TRBD1. This clonotype was obtained from an adult who was a healthcare worker with PCR-confirmed SARS-CoV-2 infection or an uninfected control (not recorded which). Sample: whole blood. The CDR3 DNA follows: TGCGCCAGCAGCTTGCAGGTGGGACAGGGGTCTGGCTACACCTTC. The encoded protein is CASSLQVGQGSGYTF.